These 30 T cell receptor beta chains were all obtained from the same sample, sequenced in a study of T cells expressing NK-cell markers (dated by TCRdb to about 2020). Library construction relied on 5' RACE. These reads were obtained on an Illumina HiSeq 2000. After TCRdb reprocessed the reads, each CDR3 protein sequence was kept as one row, without DNA. In this sample's table one finds about 390,000 distinct CDR3 sequences. The ten largest clones add up to around 10% of the sample. Sequenced sample: blood T cells: a sorted CD56 or NKG2C T cell subset, CD4+ or CD8+ T cells, or bulk PBMC T cells (not recorded which). Receptors originate from a woman aged 50 to 60 in good health. Donor details come from another sample of the same person, matched by shared clones.

This sequence joins TRBV10-3 and TRBJ2-5; TCRdb selects TRBD2, and the lack of DNA leaves this call unchecked. CDR1 and CDR2 (germline): ENHRY, SYGVKD. The CDR3 covers 13 residues. The CDR3 sequence is CASGGGNGETQYF.

This chain links TRBV12-3 or TRBV12-4 with TRBJ2-1; TCRdb selects TRBD2, and the lack of DNA leaves this call unchecked. This CDR3 is built from 13 residues. The CDR3 reads CASSLALAGTEFF.

The CDR3 region is CASRRGGSTGELFF. The chain employs TRBV6-5 and TRBJ2-2; TCRdb's assignment of TRBD2 cannot be checked, as there is no DNA. The CDR3 contains 14 residues. CDR1 and CDR2 (germline): MNHEY, SVGAGI.

The chain is built from TRBV7-9 and TRBJ1-4. Per the germline V gene, CDR1 is SEHNR and CDR2 is FQNEAQ (reference sequence). This CDR3 region has 18 residues. CDR3 sequence reads: CASSLAPRLWATNEKLFF.

This chain connects TRBV25-1 to TRBJ2-3; TCRdb indicates TRBD2, and absent DNA this call remains unverified. The CDR3 loop spans 17 amino acids. Germline loops: CDR1 MGHDK, CDR2 SYGVNS. The CDR3 here is CASSGGRRGFRTDTQYF.

This chain connects TRBV5-1 to TRBJ2-2; TCRdb names TRBD1, which stays unverified in the absence of DNA. The CDR3 sequence is 15 residues long. CDR1 is SGHRS and CDR2 is YFSETQ in the germline V gene. The chain's CDR3 is CASSLVLAGAGELFF.

The chain is built from TRBV19 and TRBJ2-7; the D call of TRBD2 rests on TCRdb alone, since no DNA is present to check it. CDR1 is LNHDA, CDR2 SQIVND, per germline (reference sequence). This CDR3 has 15 residues. The CDR3 here is CASRLSGLMSYEQYF.

The rearrangement joins TRBV5-1 to TRBJ1-2; TCRdb's D call of TRBD1 is untestable without DNA. The CDR3 consists of 12 residues. Germline lookup yields CDR1 SGHRS and CDR2 YFSETQ. This CDR3 is CASSFSGDGYTF.

The genes are TRBV7-2 and TRBJ1-1. Germline loops: CDR1 SGHTA, CDR2 FQGNSA. The CDR3 runs 14 residues. The CDR3: CASSLGHKNTEAFF.

The chain combines TRBV4-1 with TRBJ2-1; the D call from TCRdb, TRBD2, cannot be confirmed without DNA. Germline assignment: CDR1 MGHRA and CDR2 YSYEKL. The CDR3 is 17 residues long. CDR3 region: CASSPDPTSGSYNEQFF.

The chain carries TRBV10-2 and TRBJ2-3; TCRdb selects TRBD1, and the lack of DNA leaves this call unchecked. This CDR3 has 13 residues. CDR1 and CDR2 (germline): WSHSY, SAAADI. CDR3 sequence: CASRELAGDTQYF.

V is TRBV20-1 and J is TRBJ2-4; the TCRdb D gene call, TRBD2, has no DNA to confirm it. This CDR3 is 16 amino acids long. Germline V gene lookup returns CDR1 DFQATT and CDR2 SNEGSKA (reference sequence). CDR3 loop: CSAREDYWGAKNIQYF.

The chain couples TRBV5-1 to TRBJ2-1; absent DNA, TCRdb's TRBD1 call cannot be checked. Germline V gives CDR1 SGHRS, CDR2 YFSETQ. The CDR3 loop spans 14 amino acids. The CDR3 is CASSFQGQGYEQFF.

The chain couples TRBV5-1 to TRBJ2-5; TCRdb's D gene call, TRBD1, goes unchecked for lack of DNA. The CDR3 is 14 residues long. Germline CDR1 and CDR2: SGHRS and YFSETQ. CDR3: CASSPRQGGETQYF.

The chain joins TRBV5-6 to TRBJ2-5; TCRdb proposes TRBD1, but this gene call is untestable without DNA. The CDR3 runs 15 residues. Germline CDR1 and CDR2: SGHDT and YYEEEE. The CDR3 sequence: CASSLTVEGAKTQYF.

The rearrangement links TRBV7-3 to TRBJ2-2; TCRdb reports TRBD1, a call that lacks DNA to check it against. The CDR3 contains 14 residues. Germline V gene sequence: CDR1 SGHTA, CDR2 FQGTGA. CDR3 in amino acids: CASSHGQDTGELFF.

This chain connects TRBV21-1 to TRBJ1-1. TRBV21-1 represents a pseudogene. This CDR3 is built from 14 residues. This CDR3 reads CASSTGEVNTEAFF.

The chain joins TRBV20-1 to TRBJ2-5; TCRdb selects TRBD1, and the lack of DNA leaves this call unchecked. This CDR3 is built from 14 residues. Germline-derived CDR1 and CDR2 are DFQATT and SNEGSKA (reference sequence). CDR3 in amino acids: CSATGRDSQETQYF.

The chain carries TRBV29-1 and TRBJ1-2. The CDR3 length is 13 residues. Per the germline V gene, CDR1 is SQVTM and CDR2 is ANQGSEA. The CDR3: CSVGEGGLYGYTF.

The chain joins TRBV3-1 to TRBJ2-1; TCRdb selects TRBD1, and the lack of DNA leaves this call unchecked. The CDR3 is made up of 16 amino acids. The germline gives CDR1 LGHDT, CDR2 YNNKEL (reference sequence). This CDR3 is CASSQDVTGVEDEQFF.

The rearrangement uses TRBV29-1 and TRBJ2-3; as DNA is missing, the TRBD2 call by TCRdb cannot be tested. CDR1 and CDR2 (germline): SQVTM, ANQGSEA. This CDR3 is built from 14 residues. This CDR3 is CSAQVGGGTDTQYF.

The chain couples TRBV5-1 to TRBJ1-5. Germline V gene data show CDR1 as SGHRS and CDR2 as YFSETQ. The CDR3 has 14 residues. CDR3 in amino acids: CASSLDGPNQPQHF. The whole variable domain, filled in from reference TRBV5-1 and TRBJ1-5, reads KAGVTQTPRYLIKTRGQQVTLSCSPISGHRSVSWYQQTPGQGLQFLFEYFSETQRNKGNFPGRFSGRQFSNSRSEMNVSTLELGDSALYLCASSLDGPNQPQHFGDGTRLSIL.

The chain couples TRBV19 to TRBJ2-7; TCRdb's assignment of TRBD1 cannot be checked, as there is no DNA. Germline V gives CDR1 LNHDA, CDR2 SQIVND (reference sequence). This CDR3 contains 11 residues. The CDR3 here is CASSPGLQQYF.

The J gene is TRBJ2-1, the V gene TRBV7-3; TCRdb's D call of TRBD2 is untestable without DNA. The CDR3 loop spans 14 amino acids. Germline V gene lookup returns CDR1 SGHTA and CDR2 FQGTGA. CDR3 amino acids: CASSLASGIREQFF.

The chain carries TRBV12-5 and TRBJ2-1; the TRBD2 assignment by TCRdb is unverifiable without DNA. This CDR3 has 15 amino acids. CDR1 and CDR2 (germline): LGHNT, FRNRAP. The CDR3 loop reads CASGPPEALINEQFF.

V gene TRBV5-1 combines with J gene TRBJ2-7. This CDR3 comprises 13 residues. Germline CDR1 is SGHRS and CDR2 is YFSETQ. The chain's CDR3 is CASSLFLLAEQYF.

The V gene is TRBV7-8, the J gene TRBJ2-2; the TCRdb call, TRBD1, lacks DNA for checking. Germline V gives CDR1 SGHVS, CDR2 FQNEAQ. This CDR3 is 15 amino acids long. The CDR3 sequence is CASSSGTGGSGELFF. Looking up the rest from reference TRBV7-8 and TRBJ2-2 gives the full variable domain: GAGVSQSPRYKVAKRGQDVALRCDPISGHVSLFWYQQALGQGPEFLTYFQNEAQLDKSGLPSDRFFAERPEGSVSTLKIQRTQQEDSAVYLCASSSGTGGSGELFFGEGSRLTVL.

The chain carries TRBV5-6 and TRBJ2-2; absent DNA, TCRdb's TRBD2 call cannot be checked. Germline CDR1 SGHDT, CDR2 YYEEEE. This CDR3 has 16 amino acids. CDR3 sequence: CASSPYGGWNTGELFF. Full variable domain (missing parts from reference TRBV5-6 and TRBJ2-2): DAGVTQSPTHLIKTRGQQVTLRCSPKSGHDTVSWYQQALGQGPQFIFQYYEEEERQRGNFPDRFSGHQFPNYSSELNVNALLLGDSALYLCASSPYGGWNTGELFFGEGSRLTVL.

The J gene is TRBJ2-7, the V gene TRBV20-1; TCRdb picks TRBD1, but there is no DNA to check that call. CDR1 is DFQATT and CDR2 is SNEGSKA in the germline V gene (reference sequence). This CDR3 is built from 12 residues. CDR3 residues: CSAGDQGDEQYF.

The V gene is TRBV29-1, the J gene TRBJ1-2; TCRdb gives TRBD1 as the D gene, but with no DNA this cannot be confirmed. This CDR3 is 14 amino acids long. The germline V gene has CDR1 SQVTM and CDR2 ANQGSEA. Here the CDR3 reads CSVLGTGPIYGYTF.